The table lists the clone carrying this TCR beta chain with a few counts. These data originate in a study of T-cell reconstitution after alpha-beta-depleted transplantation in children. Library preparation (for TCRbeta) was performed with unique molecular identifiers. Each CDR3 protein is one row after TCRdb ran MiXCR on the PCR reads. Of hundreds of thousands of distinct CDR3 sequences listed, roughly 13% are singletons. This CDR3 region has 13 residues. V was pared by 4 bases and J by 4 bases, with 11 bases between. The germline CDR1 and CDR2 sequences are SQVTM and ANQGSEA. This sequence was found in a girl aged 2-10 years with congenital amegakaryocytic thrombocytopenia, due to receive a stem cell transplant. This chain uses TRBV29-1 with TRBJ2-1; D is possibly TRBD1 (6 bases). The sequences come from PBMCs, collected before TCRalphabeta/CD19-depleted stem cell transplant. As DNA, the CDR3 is TGCAGCGTTGGACAGGATCTTTACAATGAGCAGTTCTTC. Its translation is CSVGQDLYNEQFF.